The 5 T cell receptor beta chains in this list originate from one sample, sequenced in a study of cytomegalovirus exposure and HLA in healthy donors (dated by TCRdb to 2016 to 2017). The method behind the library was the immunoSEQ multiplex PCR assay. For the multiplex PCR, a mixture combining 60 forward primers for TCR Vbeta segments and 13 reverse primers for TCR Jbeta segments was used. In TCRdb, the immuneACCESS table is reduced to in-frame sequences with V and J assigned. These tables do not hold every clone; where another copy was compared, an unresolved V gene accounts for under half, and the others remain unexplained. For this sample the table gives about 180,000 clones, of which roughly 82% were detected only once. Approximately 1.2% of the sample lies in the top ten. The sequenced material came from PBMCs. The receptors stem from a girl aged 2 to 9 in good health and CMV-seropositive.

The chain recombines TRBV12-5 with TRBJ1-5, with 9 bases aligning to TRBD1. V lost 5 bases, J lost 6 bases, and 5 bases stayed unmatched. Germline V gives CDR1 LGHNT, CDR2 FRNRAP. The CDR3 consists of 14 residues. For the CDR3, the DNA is TGTGCTAGTGGTCCGGGACAGGGAGGTCAGCCCCAGCATTTT. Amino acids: CASGPGQGGQPQHF.

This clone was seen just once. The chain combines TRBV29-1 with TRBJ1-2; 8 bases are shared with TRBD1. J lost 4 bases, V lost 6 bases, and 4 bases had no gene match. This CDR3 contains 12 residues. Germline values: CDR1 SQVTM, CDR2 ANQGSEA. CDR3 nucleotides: TGCAGCGTCCGGACAGGGAGCTATGGCTACACCTTC. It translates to CSVRTGSYGYTF.

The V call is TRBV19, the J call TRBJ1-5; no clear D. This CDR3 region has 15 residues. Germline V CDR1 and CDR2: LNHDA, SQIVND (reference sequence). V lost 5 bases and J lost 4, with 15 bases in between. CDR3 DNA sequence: TGTGCCAGTAGTCGGGCCGGGGTTAGAAATCAGCCCCAGCATTTT. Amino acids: CASSRAGVRNQPQHF.

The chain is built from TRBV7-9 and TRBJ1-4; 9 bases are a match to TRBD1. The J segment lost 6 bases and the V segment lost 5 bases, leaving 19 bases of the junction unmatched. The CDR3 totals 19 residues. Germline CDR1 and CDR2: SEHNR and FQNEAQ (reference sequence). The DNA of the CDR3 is TGTGCCAGCAGCAGAATTATCGATATTTGGGACAGGGAGGATGAAAAACTGTTTTTT. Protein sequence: CASSRIIDIWDREDEKLFF.

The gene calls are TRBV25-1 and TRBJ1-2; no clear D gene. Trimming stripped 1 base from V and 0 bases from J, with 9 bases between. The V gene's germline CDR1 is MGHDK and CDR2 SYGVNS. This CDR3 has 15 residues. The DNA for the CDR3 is TGTGCCAGCAGTGAATTTTACGGTTCTAACTATGGCTACACCTTC. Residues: CASSEFYGSNYGYTF.